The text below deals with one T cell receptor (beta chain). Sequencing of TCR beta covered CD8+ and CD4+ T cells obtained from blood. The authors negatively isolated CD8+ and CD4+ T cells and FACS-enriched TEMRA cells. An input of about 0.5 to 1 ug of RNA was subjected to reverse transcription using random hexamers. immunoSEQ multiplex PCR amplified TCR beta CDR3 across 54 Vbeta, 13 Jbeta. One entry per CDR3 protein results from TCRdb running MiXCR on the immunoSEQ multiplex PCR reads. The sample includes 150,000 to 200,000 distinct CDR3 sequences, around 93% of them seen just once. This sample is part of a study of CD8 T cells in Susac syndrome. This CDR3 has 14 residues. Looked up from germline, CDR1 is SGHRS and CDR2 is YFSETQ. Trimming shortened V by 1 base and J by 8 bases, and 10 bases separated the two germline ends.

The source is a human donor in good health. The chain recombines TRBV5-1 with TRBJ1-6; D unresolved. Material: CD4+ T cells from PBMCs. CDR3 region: CASSLSGSYSPLHF. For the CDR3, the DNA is TGCGCCAGCAGCTTGTCGGGGTCCTATTCACCCCTCCACTTT. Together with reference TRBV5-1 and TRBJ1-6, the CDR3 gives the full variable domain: KAGVTQTPRYLIKTRGQQVTLSCSPISGHRSVSWYQQTPGQGLQFLFEYFSETQRNKGNFPGRFSGRQFSNSRSEMNVSTLELGDSALYLCASSLSGSYSPLHFGNGTRLTVT.